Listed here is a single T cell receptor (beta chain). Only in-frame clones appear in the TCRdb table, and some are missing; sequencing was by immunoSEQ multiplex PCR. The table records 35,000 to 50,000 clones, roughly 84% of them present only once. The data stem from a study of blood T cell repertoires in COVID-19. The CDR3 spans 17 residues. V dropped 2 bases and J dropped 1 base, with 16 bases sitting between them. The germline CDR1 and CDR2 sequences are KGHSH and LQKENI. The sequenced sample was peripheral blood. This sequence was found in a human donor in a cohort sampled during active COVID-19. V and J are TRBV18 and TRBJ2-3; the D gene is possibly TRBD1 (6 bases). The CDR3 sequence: CASSPGSTGARTDTQYF. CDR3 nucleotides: TGTGCCAGCTCACCAGGGTCGACAGGCGCTCGCACAGATACGCAGTATTTT. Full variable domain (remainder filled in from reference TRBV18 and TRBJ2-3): NAGVMQNPRHLVRRRGQEARLRCSPMKGHSHVYWYRQLPEEGLKFMVYLQKENIIDESGMPKERFSAEFPKEGPSILRIQQVVRGDSAAYFCASSPGSTGARTDTQYFGPGTRLTVL.